One T cell receptor (beta chain) is described in this entry. As yet, its antigen is unknown. The germline V gene has CDR1 MNHEY and CDR2 SVGAGI. The CDR3 has 15 amino acids. V was pared by 4 bases and J by 0 bases, with 10 bases between. Measured with immunoSEQ multiplex PCR; TCRdb has only the in-frame clones, and not every one. The sample has more than 550,000 clones, 90% seen once. The data belong to a study of shared clonotypes between healthy human individuals. Study-wide results and limits: Expectations were that clonotype sharing among donors would be affected by sequencing depth. Non-shared clonotypes displayed generation probabilities falling below those of clonotypes present in all four donors.

The TCR comes from a man between 18 and 35 years old in good health. Some clones in this sample may be carry-over from other donors' samples. V usage is TRBV6-5 and J usage is TRBJ2-1, with unresolved D. Source material: memory CD8+ T cells from PBMCs. Subset of the sample: CD45RO+ cells pooled with CCR7-negative TemRA cells. CDR3 nucleotides: TGTGCCAGCAGTTCGGACGGTAGCTCCTACAATGAGCAGTTCTTC. It is translated as CASSSDGSSYNEQFF.